One sample yielded the 16 T cell receptor beta chains listed below, sequenced in a study of T cells in Graves' hyperthyroidism and ophthalmopathy (dated by TCRdb to between 2019 and 2020). Preparation of the library involved multiplex PCR. TCRdb shows the sequencer as Illumina HiSeq 2000. The TCR beta CDR3 regions were amplified from RNA transcripts. For the first round of RT-PCR on the TCR CDR3, the HTBI primer set was used together with the Qiagen OneStep RT-PCR kit. Using fastp at Q25 and MiXCR, TCRdb reprocessed the public reads and kept productive beta chains. Each entry is one CDR3 protein sequence, shown with its most common DNA and genes. The sample profile shows hundreds of thousands of distinct CDR3 sequences; 15% to 17% of them were found once. Of the sample, roughly 8% is held by the ten largest clones. The sample consisted of blood. All receptors derive from a woman under 30 with Graves' hyperthyroidism.

This clonotype was picked up many times. This sequence joins TRBV5-6 and TRBJ1-5; 8 nucleotides line up with TRBD1. V trimming: 3 bases; J trimming: 3 bases; junction bases outside the gene matches: 8. The V gene's germline CDR1 is SGHDT and CDR2 YYEEEE. The CDR3 length is 16 residues. DNA of the CDR3: TGTGCCAGCAGCTCCCTAAGACAGGGGTTCAATCAGCCCCAGCATTTT. Encoded protein: CASSSLRQGFNQPQHF.

This clonotype occurred many times. This chain links TRBV7-9 with TRBJ2-7, with TRBD2 matching over 8 bases. Looked up from germline, CDR1 is SEHNR and CDR2 is FQNEAQ (reference sequence). This CDR3 comprises 12 residues. With V trimmed by 9 bases and J by 0 bases, 1 base remained unmatched. CDR3 coding DNA: TGTGCCAGTACTAGCGGCTCCTACGAGCAGTACTTC. Amino acids: CASTSGSYEQYF.

This clonotype has only a few counts. The rearrangement uses TRBV6-1 and TRBJ2-3; perhaps TRBD2 as D (6 bases). The CDR3 is 18 residues long. Trimming removed 5 bases at V and 0 bases at J, with 21 bases between. CDR1 and CDR2 from the germline V gene are MNHNS and SASEGT. DNA for the CDR3: TGTGCCAGCAGTTATGAAACCGGGGGACTTATAAGCACAGATACGCAGTATTTT. This translates into CASSYETGGLISTDTQYF.

The J gene is TRBJ2-7, the V gene TRBV30; 10 positions match TRBD1. V shed 3 bases, J shed 5 bases, and the junction held 7 bases outside the gene matches. Germline values: CDR1 GTSNPN, CDR2 SVGIG (reference sequence). This CDR3 is 14 amino acids long. The CDR3 bases are TGTGCCTGGAGCCGATCCGGGACAGGGGACGAGCAGTACTTC. Translating it yields CAWSRSGTGDEQYF. Full variable domain (remainder filled in from reference TRBV30 and TRBJ2-7): SQTIHQWPATLVQPVGSPLSLECTVEGTSNPNLYWYRQAAGRGLQLLFYSVGIGQISSEVPQNLSASRPQDRQFILSSKKLLLSDSGFYLCAWSRSGTGDEQYFGPGTRLTVT.

This clonotype was picked up many times. The rearrangement joins TRBV11-3 to TRBJ2-1, with unresolved D. Germline V lookup: CDR1 SGHNT, CDR2 YENEEA. CDR3 length: 14 residues. Trimming removed 0 bases from V and 6 bases from J, with 9 bases in between. CDR3 DNA: TGTGCCAGCAGCTTAGATCGGCGCAGCAATGAGCAGTTCTTC. This translates into CASSLDRRSNEQFF.

This clonotype was seen ten or more times. V and J are TRBV29-1 and TRBJ1-3, with D uncertain. V was pared by 4 bases and J by 0 bases, with 10 bases between. The CDR3 is 14 amino acids. Germline-derived CDR1 and CDR2 are SQVTM and ANQGSEA. The CDR3 is CSVVDGSSGNTIYF. CDR3 sequence (DNA): TGCAGCGTTGTGGACGGGAGCTCTGGAAACACCATATATTTT.

The gene calls are TRBV5-1 and TRBJ1-2, with D perhaps matching TRBD1 (5 bases). Germline V gene sequence: CDR1 SGHRS, CDR2 YFSETQ. The CDR3 has 15 residues. The V gene lost 4 bases and the J gene lost 1 base, with 14 bases spanning the gap. The CDR3 coding sequence is TGCGCCAGCAGCGAGGGCGGGACTGGTAACTATGGCTACACCTTC. Translation: CASSEGGTGNYGYTF.

This clonotype was counted ten times or more. This chain joins TRBV28 and TRBJ1-2; D perhaps matches TRBD1 (5 bases). The CDR3 covers 15 residues. Germline V gives CDR1 MDHEN, CDR2 SYDVKM. V lost 2 bases to trimming and J lost 4 bases, with 14 bases between them. The DNA for the CDR3 is TGTGCCAGCAGTTTACCCAACGGGGGAACCTATGGCTACACCTTC. Encoded protein: CASSLPNGGTYGYTF.

This clonotype was seen ten or more times. This chain joins TRBV30 and TRBJ1-1; D unresolved. Germline V lookup: CDR1 GTSNPN, CDR2 SVGIG (reference sequence). The CDR3 consists of 13 residues. V was shortened by 0 bases and J by 1 base, with 6 bases between the two germline ends. The CDR3 nucleotides read TGTGCCTGGAGTGTAGGTGAGAACACTGAAGCTTTCTTT. It codes for CAWSVGENTEAFF.

This clonotype has ten or more counts. The V gene is TRBV30, the J gene TRBJ1-1, with D perhaps TRBD1 (6 bases). The length of the CDR3 is 13 residues. V lost 3 bases and J 1 base, leaving 9 bases between the germline ends. The germline V gene encodes CDR1 GTSNPN and CDR2 SVGIG (reference sequence). The DNA for the CDR3 is TGTGCCTGGAGGTTGACAGGGAACACTGAAGCTTTCTTT. Translated: CAWRLTGNTEAFF. The variable domain in full, with the rest retrieved from reference TRBV30 and TRBJ1-1, is SQTIHQWPATLVQPVGSPLSLECTVEGTSNPNLYWYRQAAGRGLQLLFYSVGIGQISSEVPQNLSASRPQDRQFILSSKKLLLSDSGFYLCAWRLTGNTEAFFGQGTRLTVV.

This clonotype occurred many times. The V call is TRBV7-9, the J call TRBJ1-2; TRBD1 agrees at 8 bases. Per germline, CDR1 SEHNR and CDR2 FQNEAQ (reference sequence). V lost 2 bases and J lost 3; bases outside the gene matches: 5. The CDR3 loop spans 15 amino acids. DNA of the CDR3: TGTGCCAGCAGCTTACCCCGGGACAGGCACTATGGCTACACCTTC. Translated: CASSLPRDRHYGYTF.

This chain links TRBV3-1 with TRBJ2-2; 7 nucleotides agree with TRBD1. The CDR3 spans 17 residues. Germline CDR1 and CDR2: LGHDT and YNNKEL (reference sequence). J gave up 0 bases and V 0 bases, and 4 bases lay outside the gene matches. The CDR3 DNA follows: TGTGCCAGCAGCCAAGATCTCGGGACAGCGAACACCGGGGAGCTGTTTTTT. It codes for CASSQDLGTANTGELFF.

This clonotype was recorded many times. This sequence joins TRBV10-3 and TRBJ2-3; no clear D gene. CDR1 and CDR2 from the germline V gene are ENHRY and SYGVKD. The CDR3 totals 13 residues. With 4 bases removed from V and 8 bases from J, the gap between germline ends came to 13 bases. The DNA of the CDR3 is TGTGCCATCAGTGCGAATCCACAAGTTACGCAGTATTTT. It translates to CAISANPQVTQYF.

This clonotype was counted at least ten times. The chain carries TRBV12-3 or TRBV12-4 and TRBJ2-1; the D gene is possibly TRBD1 (5 bases). Trimming took off 5 bases at V and 6 bases at J, with 17 bases between the two ends. There are 15 residues in the CDR3. CDR3 protein: CASSPQGFDINEQFF. DNA of the CDR3: TGTGCCAGCAGTCCTCAGGGTTTTGACATCAATGAGCAGTTCTTC.

This clonotype was seen more than once but under ten times. This chain uses TRBV7-2 with TRBJ1-2; perhaps TRBD1 as D (5 bases). CDR3 length: 14 residues. Between the trimmed V and J ends, which lost 1 base and 8 bases, there was a span of 14 bases. Germline V gene sequence: CDR1 SGHTA, CDR2 FQGNSA. The CDR3 is CASSLEAGRWGYTF. The CDR3 region has the DNA TGTGCCAGCAGCTTAGAAGCAGGGAGGTGGGGCTACACCTTC.

A remark on this clonotype: Since no conserved phenylalanine or tryptophan closes the CDR3, a read error is the likely cause. The chain has TRBV12-3 or TRBV12-4 and TRBJ1-2; unclear D gene. V lost 5 bases and J 6 bases, leaving 16 bases between the germline ends. CDR3 length: 14 amino acids. The CDR3 spells CASSPDRRLHGYTL. CDR3 DNA: TGTGCCAGCAGTCCGGACCGCCGCCTCCATGGCTACACCCTC.